Presented here are 31 T cell receptor beta chains from one specimen sequenced in a study of T cell repertoires in cytomegalovirus infection. From the reads, TCRdb called clonotypes with MiXCR, one entry per CDR3 protein. Of 150,000 to 200,000 distinct CDR3 sequences listed, roughly 27% were seen once; the top ten hold approximately 30%. Sequencing was performed on PBMCs. These receptor sequences come from a human donor in good health (CMV status not recorded). Some clones in this sample may be carry-over from other donors' samples.

This clonotype showed up many times. This chain joins TRBV7-2 and TRBJ2-6; TRBD2 matches at 8 bases. Germline V CDR1 and CDR2: SGHTA, FQGNSA. CDR3 length: 16 amino acids. V shed 8 bases, J shed 0 bases, and the junction held 6 bases outside the gene matches. CDR3 in amino acids: CASPTGGGSGANVLTF. The CDR3 DNA reads TGTGCCAGCCCAACGGGGGGGGGCTCTGGGGCCAACGTCCTGACTTTC.

The chain has TRBV12-3 or TRBV12-4 and TRBJ1-5; 9 bases fit TRBD1. The V and J ends lost 5 bases and 8 bases, in that order; junction bases with no gene match: 4. This CDR3 comprises 13 residues. The CDR3 protein is CASSTTGGKPQHF. The CDR3 region has the DNA TGTGCCAGCAGTACGACAGGGGGAAAGCCCCAGCATTTT.

The chain is built from TRBV6-1 and TRBJ1-5; D may be TRBD1 (6 bases). Deletions cut 6 bases from V and 1 base from J, with 13 bases between. The V gene's germline CDR1 is MNHNS and CDR2 SASEGT. The CDR3 runs to 15 residues. CDR3 loop: CASRVGTISNQPQHF. CDR3 DNA sequence: TGTGCCAGCAGAGTCGGGACAATAAGCAATCAGCCCCAGCATTTT.

This clonotype was detected a few times. This chain links TRBV4-1 with TRBJ2-7, with D possibly TRBD1 on 6 matching bases. The V end lost 1 base, the J end lost 4 bases, and 8 bases lay between the germline ends. This CDR3 contains 13 residues. CDR1 and CDR2 (germline): MGHRA, YSYEKL. This CDR3 reads CASSQVQGYEQYF. CDR3 sequence (DNA): TGCGCCAGCAGCCAAGTACAGGGTTACGAGCAGTACTTC.

In this sample, this clonotype turned up a few times. The rearrangement links TRBV7-3 to TRBJ2-1, with D perhaps assigned TRBD1 or TRBD2 (5 bases each). Germline lookup yields CDR1 SGHTA and CDR2 FQGTGA. V lost 4 bases to trimming and J lost 8 bases, with 12 bases between them. The CDR3 extends over 13 amino acids. Here the CDR3 reads CASSYSEGHEQFF. The DNA of the CDR3 is TGTGCCAGCAGCTATTCCGAGGGACATGAGCAGTTCTTC.

The CDR3 region is CASSLVGQGGYGYTF. Written as DNA, the CDR3 is TGTGCCAGCAGCTTGGTGGGACAGGGGGGGTATGGCTACACCTTC. The chain links TRBV5-4 to TRBJ1-2; 11 nucleotides align to TRBD1. After removal of 0 bases from V and 5 bases from J, the junction contained 3 bases not matched to a gene. From germline, CDR1 is SGHNT and CDR2 YYREEE (reference sequence). The CDR3 has 15 amino acids.

This clonotype was seen only a few times. The chain links TRBV7-8 to TRBJ2-3, with 10 bases that match TRBD2. Germline V gene data show CDR1 as SGHVS and CDR2 as FQNEAQ. CDR3 length: 16 residues. V shed 4 bases, J shed 1 base, and the junction held 5 bases outside the gene matches. This CDR3 is CASSSTSGERTDTQYF. As DNA, the CDR3 is TGTGCCAGCAGCTCAACTAGCGGGGAGCGCACAGATACGCAGTATTTT.

As regards this clonotype: One end of the junction is discordant with germline, which a read error may explain. CDR3 in DNA: TGTGCCAGCAGTTACTCGAGTACTGGGACCCTATCCTACAATGAGCAGATCTTC. It specifies CASSYSSTGTLSYNEQIF. The rearrangement joins TRBV6-2 or TRBV6-3 to TRBJ2-1; D possibly uses TRBD1 or TRBD2 (5 bases each). The germline CDR1 and CDR2 sequences are MNHEY and SVGEGT. This CDR3 is built from 18 residues.

The chain joins TRBV7-8 to TRBJ2-3; 7 bases map to TRBD2. The germline V gene has CDR1 SGHVS and CDR2 FQNEAQ. The V and J ends lost 4 bases and 5 bases, in that order; junction bases with no gene match: 18. The CDR3 is made up of 18 amino acids. The CDR3 spells CASSSRGGMIRGRDTQYF. CDR3 DNA sequence: TGTGCCAGCAGCTCCCGGGGAGGGATGATTCGGGGTCGAGATACGCAGTATTTT.

This clonotype showed up just once. This is likely a read error, given that the CDR3 carries no conserved phenylalanine or tryptophan at its end. The V gene is TRBV2, the J gene TRBJ1-6; TRBD1 matches 8 bases. Germline-derived CDR1 and CDR2 are SNHLY and FYNNEI. The junction had 4 bases not matched to a gene; V was cut back by 0 bases and J by 3 bases. The CDR3 sequence is 17 residues long. This CDR3 is CASSEAETGDYNSPLHL. The DNA of the CDR3 is TGTGCCAGCAGTGAAGCGGAGACAGGGGACTATAATTCACCCCTCCACTTA.

V is TRBV9 and J is TRBJ2-2, with TRBD2 as a possible D gene (6 bases). Germline V gene data show CDR1 as SGDLS and CDR2 as YYNGEE. This CDR3 is built from 16 residues. The germline V and J ends were trimmed by 3 bases and 1 base, with 13 bases remaining between them. The CDR3, as DNA: TGTGCCAGCAGCGCCGAACTAGCTGAGAACACCGGGGAGCTGTTTTTT. Protein product: CASSAELAENTGELFF.

This clonotype occurred once. At one of its ends the junction is not consistent with the germline gene, which may arise from a read error. CDR3 DNA: TGTTCCAGCAGTGGCACGGGGTACAATCAGCCCCAGCATTTT. Protein product: CSSSGTGYNQPQHF. J is TRBJ1-5 and V is TRBV25-1, with D unresolved. In germline, CDR1 is MGHDK, CDR2 SYGVNS. The CDR3 has 14 amino acids. The variable domain in full, completed from reference TRBV25-1 and TRBJ1-5, reads EADIYQTPRYLVIGTGKKITLECSQTMGHDKMYWYQQDPGMELHLIHYSYGVNSTEKGDLSSESTVSRIRTEHFPLTLESARPSHTSQYLCSSSGTGYNQPQHFGDGTRLSIL.

This clonotype was seen a few times. This CDR3 is CASSAGTGGTSNQPQHF. CDR3 sequence (DNA): TGTGCCAGCTCGGCCGGGACAGGGGGCACTAGCAATCAGCCCCAGCATTTT. The chain has TRBV6-1 and TRBJ1-5; 12 nucleotides agree with TRBD1. V was clipped by 8 bases and J by 0 bases; unmatched bases: 8. The germline V gene encodes CDR1 MNHNS and CDR2 SASEGT. The CDR3 has 17 residues.

This clonotype turned up a few times. The rearrangement uses TRBV20-1 and TRBJ2-3; a weak D match, TRBD1 (6 bases). This CDR3 has 15 amino acids. Germline CDR1 and CDR2: DFQATT and SNEGSKA (reference sequence). V gave up 5 bases and J gave up 6 bases, with 21 bases separating them. As DNA, the CDR3 is TGCAGTGCTTCCACCAGACAGGCATGGGACGATACGCAGTATTTT. As protein: CSASTRQAWDDTQYF.

J is TRBJ1-1 and V is TRBV7-3, with D possibly TRBD1 on 6 matching bases. Trimming stripped 5 bases from V and 10 bases from J, with 17 bases between. CDR1 and CDR2 from the germline V gene are SGHTA and FQGTGA. The CDR3 sequence is 13 residues long. CDR3 DNA: TGTGCCAGCAGCCAGGCAAGGGGGTCGCGAGCTTTCTTT. It translates to CASSQARGSRAFF.

This clonotype was counted a few times. The V and J genes are TRBV2 and TRBJ2-7; D gene uncertain. Germline lookup yields CDR1 SNHLY and CDR2 FYNNEI. This CDR3 is built from 13 residues. Trimming removed 6 bases at V and 3 bases at J, with 12 bases between. CDR3 in amino acids: CASRGRSYYEQYF. The DNA for the CDR3 is TGTGCCAGCAGAGGAAGGAGCTACTACGAGCAGTACTTC.

The table lists this clonotype with a few counts. CDR3 nucleotides: TGCAGCGTTGAGGGCGGCGGCTACACCTTC. Translating it yields CSVEGGGYTF. The chain uses TRBV29-1 and TRBJ1-2; D unresolved. Trimming removed 3 bases from V and 8 bases from J, with 7 bases in between. Germline V lookup: CDR1 SQVTM, CDR2 ANQGSEA. This CDR3 has 10 amino acids.

This clonotype was detected a few times. The chain has TRBV2 and TRBJ2-7; D uncertain. CDR1 is SNHLY, CDR2 FYNNEI, per germline. The CDR3 extends over 13 amino acids. The germline V and J ends were trimmed by 8 bases and 9 bases, with 20 bases remaining between them. The CDR3 protein is CASSVKTLEGQYF. The CDR3 nucleotides read TGTGCCAGCTCCGTTAAGACCCTCGAAGGGCAGTACTTC. Variable domain in full (rest from reference TRBV2 and TRBJ2-7): EPEVTQTPSHQVTQMGQEVILRCVPISNHLYFYWYRQILGQKVEFLVSFYNNEISEKSEIFDDQFSVERPDGSNFTLKIRSTKLEDSAMYFCASSVKTLEGQYFGPGTRLTVT.

The sample holds a few counts of this clonotype. The chain links TRBV7-9 to TRBJ1-5; D may be TRBD1 (6 bases). Germline V gene sequence: CDR1 SEHNR, CDR2 FQNEAQ (reference sequence). The CDR3 has 13 amino acids. The V end lost 5 bases, the J end lost 5 bases, and 10 bases lay between the germline ends. The DNA of the CDR3 is TGTGCCAGCAGCCGGACAGAAGATCAGCCCCAGCATTTT. Amino acids: CASSRTEDQPQHF.

This clonotype turned up a few times. The chain uses TRBV7-2 and TRBJ2-5; 10 bases map to TRBD2. There are 18 residues in the CDR3. Germline CDR1 and CDR2: SGHTA and FQGNSA. V was pared by 0 bases and J by 3 bases, with 10 bases of the junction left unmatched. The CDR3 bases are TGTGCCAGCAGCTTAGCGTTACAGGGCACTAGCGGGGAAGAGACCCAGTACTTC. Its protein product is CASSLALQGTSGEETQYF.

This clonotype was seen a few times. This chain links TRBV12-3 or TRBV12-4 with TRBJ1-2; 7 nucleotides agree with TRBD1. Unmatched junction bases numbered 15, after V lost 5 bases and J lost 3 bases. The CDR3 covers 17 residues. DNA of the CDR3: TGTGCCAGCAGTCCAGGGGACAGACTCATCAGGGACTATGGCTACACCTTC. This gives the protein CASSPGDRLIRDYGYTF.

This sequence joins TRBV28 and TRBJ1-6; 7 bases map to TRBD1. CDR3 size: 15 residues. The J segment lost 7 bases and the V segment lost 5 bases, leaving 8 bases of the junction unmatched. Germline CDR1 and CDR2: MDHEN and SYDVKM. The DNA for the CDR3 is TGTGCCAGCAGTCGCCGACAGGGACCCAATTCACCCCTCCACTTT. This gives the protein CASSRRQGPNSPLHF.

The V call is TRBV6-6, the J call TRBJ1-1, with TRBD1 as a possible D gene (5 bases). V was cut by 5 bases and J by 4 bases, with 11 bases left in between. The length of the CDR3 is 13 residues. Germline V CDR1 and CDR2: MNHNY, SVGAGI (reference sequence). The CDR3 DNA reads TGTGCCAGCAGTCTAGGGGAGGCCACTGAAGCTTTCTTT. Translating gives CASSLGEATEAFF.

This clonotype was detected only a few times. The chain employs TRBV12-3 or TRBV12-4 and TRBJ2-7, with D perhaps TRBD1 or TRBD2 (5 bases each). With 4 bases removed from V and 3 bases from J, the gap between germline ends came to 10 bases. The CDR3 length is 13 residues. The CDR3 sequence is CASSSGPGYEQYF. CDR3 DNA: TGTGCCAGCAGTTCGGGACCGGGCTACGAGCAGTACTTC.

This clonotype has a count of ten or more. The rearrangement uses TRBV7-2 and TRBJ2-3; 9 bases agree with TRBD1. Trimming took 5 bases from V and 3 from J; bases not matched to a gene: 6. Germline lookup yields CDR1 SGHTA and CDR2 FQGNSA. This CDR3 spans 15 amino acids. The CDR3 loop reads CASSNRQGGTDTQYF. In DNA, the CDR3 is TGTGCCAGCAGCAATCGACAGGGGGGGACAGATACGCAGTATTTT. The entire variable domain, with the rest obtained from reference TRBV7-2 and TRBJ2-3, is as follows: GAGVSQSPSNKVTEKGKDVELRCDPISGHTALYWYRQSLGQGLEFLIYFQGNSAPDKSGLPSDRFSAERTGGSVSTLTIQRTQQEDSAVYLCASSNRQGGTDTQYFGPGTRLTVL.

The chain joins TRBV4-1 to TRBJ1-2; D is undetermined. CDR3 length equals 14 residues. V was trimmed by 0 bases and J by 5 bases, leaving 10 bases between them. Germline loops: CDR1 MGHRA, CDR2 YSYEKL. For the CDR3, the DNA is TGCGCCAGCAGCCAAGAAAGTCGGGGATATGGCTACACCTTC. It translates to CASSQESRGYGYTF.

The chain links TRBV7-2 to TRBJ1-2; 7 bases agree with TRBD1. The CDR3 is 14 amino acids. V dropped 5 bases and J dropped 8; count of bases not matched to a gene: 11. Looked up from germline, CDR1 is SGHTA and CDR2 is FQGNSA. The CDR3: CASSRRDSLGGYTF. The DNA for the CDR3 is TGTGCCAGCAGCCGCCGGGACAGCCTAGGGGGCTACACCTTC.

The chain is built from TRBV6-1 and TRBJ2-2; D is uncertain. Germline assignment: CDR1 MNHNS and CDR2 SASEGT. The V end lost 7 bases, the J end lost 0 bases, and 9 bases lay between the germline ends. This CDR3 is 14 amino acids long. CDR3 coding DNA: TGTGCCAGCAAGGGCACCTCGAACACCGGGGAGCTGTTTTTT. Translating gives CASKGTSNTGELFF.

This clonotype has more than one count but fewer than ten. The chain employs TRBV29-1 and TRBJ1-1; D remains ambiguous. The CDR3 loop spans 10 amino acids. V was pared by 7 bases and J by 6 bases, with 9 bases between. CDR1 SQVTM and CDR2 ANQGSEA come from the germline V gene. CDR3 DNA: TGCAGCGGAGGGTTCGCTGAAGCTTTCTTT. The encoded protein is CSGGFAEAFF.

The chain joins TRBV5-1 to TRBJ1-4; D is unresolved. The CDR3 is 16 amino acids. Trimming pared 0 bases from V and 6 bases from J, leaving 15 bases between. Germline assignment: CDR1 SGHRS and CDR2 YFSETQ. This CDR3 is CASSLGPGTADEKLFF. CDR3 DNA: TGCGCCAGCAGCTTGGGGCCGGGAACGGCCGATGAAAAACTGTTTTTT.

The chain is built from TRBV20-1 and TRBJ2-1; 10 nucleotides line up with TRBD2. This CDR3 is 14 amino acids long. CDR1 and CDR2 (germline): DFQATT, SNEGSKA (reference sequence). With 5 bases clipped from V and 9 bases from J, the junction kept 10 bases outside the gene matches. CDR3 residues: CSARVAGGRPEQFF. CDR3 in DNA: TGCAGTGCTCGAGTAGCGGGGGGCCGGCCTGAGCAGTTCTTC.